The rows below give T cell receptor beta chains drawn from one sample of a study of blood T cell repertoires in COVID-19. Some clones are missing from TCRdb's copy, which holds only in-frame ones; the method was immunoSEQ multiplex PCR. Among around 370,000 clones listed, 90% were seen once. The sample taken for sequencing was peripheral blood. The receptor source for this set is a man younger than 35 with active or convalescent COVID-19. Each CDR3 is given with its conserved first and last residue. D genes are given only for firm matches. Clone size appears in some rows only: once, few, many, or a class for an expanded clone.

.,TRBV7-3,TRBJ2-7,TRBD2,CASSLAGGPSEQYF,TGTGCCAGCAGCCTAGCGGGAGGGCCCTCTGAGCAGTACTTC
.,TRBV7-6,TRBJ1-6,.,CASSLGGDSYNSPLHF,TGTGCCAGCAGCTTAGGCGGTGACTCCTATAATTCACCCCTCCACTTT
.,TRBV18,TRBJ2-1,TRBD2,CASSPGAGGPFYEQFF,TGTGCCAGCTCACCAGGTGCGGGGGGGCCTTTTTATGAGCAGTTCTTC
.,TRBV19,TRBJ2-3,TRBD2,CASSDRGTSGSSGDTQYF,TGTGCCAGTAGCGACCGAGGGACTAGCGGGAGTAGTGGAGATACGCAGTATTTT
.,TRBV28,TRBJ1-5,TRBD1,CASSQQGAGQPQHF,TGTGCCAGCAGTCAACAGGGGGCGGGTCAGCCCCAGCATTTT
.,TRBV28,TRBJ2-7,TRBD2,CASSAGTSGTLNF,TGTGCCAGCAGTGCCGGGACTAGCGGTACCCTGAACTTC
once,TRBV5-1,TRBJ1-2,.,CASSSEPADSGGYTF,TGCGCCAGCAGCTCGGAACCCGCGGACTCGGGTGGCTACACCTTC
.,TRBV6-5,TRBJ1-1,TRBD1,CASSYSGTGVTEAFF,TGTGCCAGCAGTTATTCGGGGACAGGGGTTACTGAAGCTTTCTTT
.,TRBV19,TRBJ1-5,.,CASRGSGGRQPQHF,TGTGCCAGCAGGGGCTCCGGGGGGCGTCAGCCCCAGCATTTT
.,TRBV28,TRBJ1-1,TRBD1,CASSIRQGLSNTEAFF,TGTGCCAGCAGTATCCGACAGGGGCTTTCGAACACTGAAGCTTTCTTT
.,TRBV15,TRBJ2-1,.,CATSARQFEQFF,TGTGCCACCAGCGCCCGACAGTTTGAGCAGTTCTTC
.,TRBV4-3,TRBJ1-4,.,CASSQEGGNEKLFF,TGCGCCAGCAGCCAAGAGGGGGGGAATGAAAAACTGTTTTTT
.,TRBV7-8,TRBJ1-1,.,CASKLMNTEAFF,TGTGCCAGCAAGCTTATGAACACTGAAGCTTTCTTT
.,TRBV11-3,TRBJ2-7,.,CASSSEWRGMSSYEQYF,TGTGCCAGCAGCTCAGAATGGCGCGGAATGAGCTCCTACGAGCAGTACTTC
once,TRBV11-2,TRBJ1-6,TRBD1,CASNLRDRGFNSPLHF,TGTGCCAGCAACCTCCGGGACAGGGGATTTAATTCACCCCTCCACTTT
.,TRBV9,TRBJ2-7,TRBD1,CASSPRDRNYEQYF,TGTGCCAGCAGCCCCCGGGACAGAAACTACGAGCAGTACTTC
.,TRBV2,TRBJ2-7,TRBD1,CASTGDRQTYEQYF,TGTGCCAGCACCGGGGACAGACAGACCTACGAGCAGTACTTC
.,TRBV6-2/TRBV6-3,TRBJ2-7,.,CASSSRGSSYEQYF,TGTGCCAGCAGTTCCCGGGGTAGCTCCTACGAGCAGTACTTC
.,TRBV11-2,TRBJ2-5,.,CASSFYMDQETQYF,TGTGCCAGCAGCTTTTACATGGACCAAGAGACCCAGTACTTC
.,TRBV19,TRBJ1-3,.,CASSQAPAGNTIYF,TGTGCCAGTAGCCAAGCCCCCGCTGGAAACACCATATATTTT